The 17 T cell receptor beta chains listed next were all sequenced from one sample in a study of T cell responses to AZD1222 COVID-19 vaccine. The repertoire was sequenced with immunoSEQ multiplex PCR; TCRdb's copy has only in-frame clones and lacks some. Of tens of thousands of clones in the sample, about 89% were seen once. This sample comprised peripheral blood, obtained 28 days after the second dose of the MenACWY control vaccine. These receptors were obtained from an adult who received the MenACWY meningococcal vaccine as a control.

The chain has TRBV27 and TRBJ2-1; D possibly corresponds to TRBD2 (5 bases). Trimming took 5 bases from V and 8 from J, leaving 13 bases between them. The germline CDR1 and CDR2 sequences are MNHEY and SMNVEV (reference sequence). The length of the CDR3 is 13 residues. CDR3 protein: CASSVQLVDEQFF. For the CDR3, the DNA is TGTGCCAGCAGTGTCCAACTAGTTGATGAGCAGTTCTTC.

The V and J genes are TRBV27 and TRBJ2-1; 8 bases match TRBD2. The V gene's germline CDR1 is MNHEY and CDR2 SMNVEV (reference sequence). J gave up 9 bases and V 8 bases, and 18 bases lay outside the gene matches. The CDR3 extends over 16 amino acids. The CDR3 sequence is CASRPPDEREFIEQFF. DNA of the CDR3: TGTGCCAGCCGTCCCCCAGACGAGCGGGAGTTCATTGAGCAGTTCTTC.

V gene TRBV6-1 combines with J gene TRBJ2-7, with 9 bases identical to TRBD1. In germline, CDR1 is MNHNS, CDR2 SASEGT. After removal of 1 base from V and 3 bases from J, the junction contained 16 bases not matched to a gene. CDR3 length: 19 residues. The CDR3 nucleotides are TGTGCCAGCAGTGAAGAGGGGGGACAGGGTGAGGTTTACAACTACGAGCAGTACTTC. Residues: CASSEEGGQGEVYNYEQYF.

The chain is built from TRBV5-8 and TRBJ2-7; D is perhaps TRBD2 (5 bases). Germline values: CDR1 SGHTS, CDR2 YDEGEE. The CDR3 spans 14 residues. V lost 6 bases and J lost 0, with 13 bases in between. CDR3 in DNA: TGTGCCAGCATTCGAGGGTCAGGCTCCTACGAGCAGTACTTC. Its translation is CASIRGSGSYEQYF.

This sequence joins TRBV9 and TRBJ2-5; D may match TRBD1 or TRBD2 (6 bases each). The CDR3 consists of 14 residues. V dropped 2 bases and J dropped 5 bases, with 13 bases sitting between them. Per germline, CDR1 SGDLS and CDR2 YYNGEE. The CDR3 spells CASSVGGFGETQYF. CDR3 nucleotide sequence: TGTGCCAGCAGCGTGGGGGGCTTCGGGGAGACCCAGTACTTC.

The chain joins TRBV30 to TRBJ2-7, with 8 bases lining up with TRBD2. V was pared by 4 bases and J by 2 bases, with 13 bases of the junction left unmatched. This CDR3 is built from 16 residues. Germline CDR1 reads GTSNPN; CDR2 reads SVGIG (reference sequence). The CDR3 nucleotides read TGTGCCTGGACCCCGGGAGGGGCACTTCTTCCCTACGAGCAGTACTTC. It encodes CAWTPGGALLPYEQYF. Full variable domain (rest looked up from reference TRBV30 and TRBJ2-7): SQTIHQWPATLVQPVGSPLSLECTVEGTSNPNLYWYRQAAGRGLQLLFYSVGIGQISSEVPQNLSASRPQDRQFILSSKKLLLSDSGFYLCAWTPGGALLPYEQYFGPGTRLTVT.

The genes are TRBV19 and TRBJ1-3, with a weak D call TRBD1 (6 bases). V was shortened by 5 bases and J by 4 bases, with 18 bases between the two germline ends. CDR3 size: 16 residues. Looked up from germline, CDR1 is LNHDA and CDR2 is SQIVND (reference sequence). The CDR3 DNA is TGTGCCAGTAGTCTGACAGGATCGACTCTCGGAAACACCATATATTTT. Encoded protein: CASSLTGSTLGNTIYF.

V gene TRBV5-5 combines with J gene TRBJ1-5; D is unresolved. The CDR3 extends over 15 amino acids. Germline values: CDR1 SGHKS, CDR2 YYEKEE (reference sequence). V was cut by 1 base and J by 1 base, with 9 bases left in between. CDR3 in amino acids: CASSLNVLSNQPQHF. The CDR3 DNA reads TGTGCCAGCAGCTTGAACGTTTTAAGCAATCAGCCCCAGCATTTT. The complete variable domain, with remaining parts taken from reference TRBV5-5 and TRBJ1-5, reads DAGVTQSPTHLIKTRGQQVTLRCSPISGHKSVSWYQQVLGQGPQFIFQYYEKEERGRGNFPDRFSARQFPNYSSELNVNALLLGDSALYLCASSLNVLSNQPQHFGDGTRLSIL.

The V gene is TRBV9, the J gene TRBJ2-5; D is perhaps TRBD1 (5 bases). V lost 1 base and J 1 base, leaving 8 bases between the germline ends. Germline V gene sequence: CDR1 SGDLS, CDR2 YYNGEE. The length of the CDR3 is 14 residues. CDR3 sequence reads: CASSVSGIQETQYF. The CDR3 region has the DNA TGTGCCAGCAGCGTATCAGGGATCCAAGAGACCCAGTACTTC.

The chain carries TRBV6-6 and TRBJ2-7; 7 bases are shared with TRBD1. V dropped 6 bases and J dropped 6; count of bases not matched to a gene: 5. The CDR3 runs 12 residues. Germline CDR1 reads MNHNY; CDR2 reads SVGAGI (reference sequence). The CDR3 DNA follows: TGTGCCAGCAGCCCACAGGGGTCCGAGCAGTACTTC. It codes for CASSPQGSEQYF.

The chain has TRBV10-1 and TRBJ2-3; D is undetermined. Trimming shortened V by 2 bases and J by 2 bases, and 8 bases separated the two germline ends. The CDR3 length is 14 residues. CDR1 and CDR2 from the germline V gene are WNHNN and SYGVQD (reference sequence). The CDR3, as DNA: TGCGCCAGCAGTGAGGCCCGCAACACAGATACGCAGTATTTT. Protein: CASSEARNTDTQYF.

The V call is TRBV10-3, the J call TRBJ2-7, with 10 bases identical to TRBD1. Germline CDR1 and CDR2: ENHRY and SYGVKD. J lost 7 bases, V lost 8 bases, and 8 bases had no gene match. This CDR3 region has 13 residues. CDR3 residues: CAIADRGPGEQYF. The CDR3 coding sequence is TGTGCCATCGCCGACAGGGGGCCTGGAGAGCAGTACTTC.

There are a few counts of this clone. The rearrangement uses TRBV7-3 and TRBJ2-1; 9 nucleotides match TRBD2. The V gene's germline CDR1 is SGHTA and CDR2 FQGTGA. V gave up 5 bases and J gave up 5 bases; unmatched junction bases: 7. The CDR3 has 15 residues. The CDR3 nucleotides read TGTGCCAGCAGCGCCGGGACTAGCACCAACAATGAGCAGTTCTTC. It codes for CASSAGTSTNNEQFF.

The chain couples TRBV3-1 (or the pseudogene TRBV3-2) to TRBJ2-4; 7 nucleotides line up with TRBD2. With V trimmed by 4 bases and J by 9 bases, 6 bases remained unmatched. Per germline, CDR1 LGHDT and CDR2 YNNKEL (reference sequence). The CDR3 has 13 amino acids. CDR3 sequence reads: CASSPTGGSIQYF. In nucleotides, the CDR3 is TGTGCCAGCAGCCCCACTGGCGGGAGCATTCAGTACTTC.

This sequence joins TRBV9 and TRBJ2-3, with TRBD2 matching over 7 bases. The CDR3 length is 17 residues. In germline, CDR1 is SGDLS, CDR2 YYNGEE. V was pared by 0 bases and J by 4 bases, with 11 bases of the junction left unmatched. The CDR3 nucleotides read TGTGCCAGCAGCGTAGCTCAACGGGAGGAGTACGCAGATACGCAGTATTTT. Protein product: CASSVAQREEYADTQYF.

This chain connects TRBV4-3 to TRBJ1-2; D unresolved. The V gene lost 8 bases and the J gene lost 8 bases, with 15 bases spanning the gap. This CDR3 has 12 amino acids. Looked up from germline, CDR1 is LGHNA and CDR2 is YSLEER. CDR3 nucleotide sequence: TGCGCCAGCGGATCTGTAGGCCGAGGCTACACCTTC. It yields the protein CASGSVGRGYTF.

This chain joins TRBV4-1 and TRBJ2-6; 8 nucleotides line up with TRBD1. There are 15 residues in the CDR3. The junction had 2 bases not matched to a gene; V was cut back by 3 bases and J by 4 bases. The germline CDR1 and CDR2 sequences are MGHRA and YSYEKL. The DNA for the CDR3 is TGCGCCAGCAGCCAGACAGGGGCCGGGGCCAACGTCCTGACTTTC. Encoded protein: CASSQTGAGANVLTF.